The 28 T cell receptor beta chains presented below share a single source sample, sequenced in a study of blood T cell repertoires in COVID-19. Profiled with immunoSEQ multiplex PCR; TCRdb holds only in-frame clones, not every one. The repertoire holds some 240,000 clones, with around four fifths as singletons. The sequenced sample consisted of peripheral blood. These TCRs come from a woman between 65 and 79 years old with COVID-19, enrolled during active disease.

The CDR3 DNA is TGTGCCAGCAGCTTAAGGGACAGATTGAACACTGAAGCTTTCTTT. It codes for CASSLRDRLNTEAFF. The chain employs TRBV11-2 and TRBJ1-1; 7 bases line up with TRBD1. The V segment lost 2 bases and the J segment 0 bases; nucleotides outside the gene matches: 3. Germline CDR1 is SGHAT and CDR2 is FQNNGV. The CDR3 extends over 15 amino acids.

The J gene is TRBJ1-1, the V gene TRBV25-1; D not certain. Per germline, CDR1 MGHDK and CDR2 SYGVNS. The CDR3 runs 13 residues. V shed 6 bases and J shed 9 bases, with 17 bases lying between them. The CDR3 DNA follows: TGTGCCAGCAGCCGAGTCGAGGGCGGAAAAGCTTTCTTT. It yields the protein CASSRVEGGKAFF. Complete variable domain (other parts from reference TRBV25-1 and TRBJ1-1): EADIYQTPRYLVIGTGKKITLECSQTMGHDKMYWYQQDPGMELHLIHYSYGVNSTEKGDLSSESTVSRIRTEHFPLTLESARPSHTSQYLCASSRVEGGKAFFGQGTRLTVV.

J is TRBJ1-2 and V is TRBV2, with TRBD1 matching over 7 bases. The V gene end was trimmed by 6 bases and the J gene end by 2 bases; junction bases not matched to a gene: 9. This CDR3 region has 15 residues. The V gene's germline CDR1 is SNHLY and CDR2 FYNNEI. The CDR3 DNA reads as TGTGCCAGCAGCGATACCTCGGGACAGAACTATGGCTACACCTTC. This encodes CASSDTSGQNYGYTF. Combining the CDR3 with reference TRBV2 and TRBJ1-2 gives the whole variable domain EPEVTQTPSHQVTQMGQEVILRCVPISNHLYFYWYRQILGQKVEFLVSFYNNEISEKSEIFDDQFSVERPDGSNFTLKIRSTKLEDSAMYFCASSDTSGQNYGYTFGSGTRLTVV.

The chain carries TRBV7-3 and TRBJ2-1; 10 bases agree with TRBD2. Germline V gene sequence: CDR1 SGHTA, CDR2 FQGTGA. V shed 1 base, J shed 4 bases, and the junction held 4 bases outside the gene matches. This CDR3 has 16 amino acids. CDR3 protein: CASSLRVAGGYNEQFF. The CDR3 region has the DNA TGTGCCAGCAGCTTAAGAGTAGCGGGAGGTTACAATGAGCAGTTCTTC.

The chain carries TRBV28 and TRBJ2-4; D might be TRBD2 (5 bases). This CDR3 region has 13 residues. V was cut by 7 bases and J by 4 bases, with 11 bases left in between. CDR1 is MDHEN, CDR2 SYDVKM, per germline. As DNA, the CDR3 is TGTGCCAGCATAAATAGCGTAAAAAACATTCAGTACTTC. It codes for CASINSVKNIQYF.

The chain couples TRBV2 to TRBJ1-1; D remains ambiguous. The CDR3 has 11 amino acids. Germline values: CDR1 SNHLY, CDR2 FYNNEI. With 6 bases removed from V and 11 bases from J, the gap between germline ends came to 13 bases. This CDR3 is CASREVSTAFF. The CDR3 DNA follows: TGTGCCAGCAGGGAGGTCTCAACCGCTTTCTTT.

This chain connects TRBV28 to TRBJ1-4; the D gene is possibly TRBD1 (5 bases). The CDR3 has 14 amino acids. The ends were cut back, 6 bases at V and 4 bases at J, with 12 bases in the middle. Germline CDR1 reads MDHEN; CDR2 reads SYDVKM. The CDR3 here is CASRRDSGNEKLFF. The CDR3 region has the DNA TGTGCCAGCAGACGGGACTCCGGTAATGAAAAACTGTTTTTT.

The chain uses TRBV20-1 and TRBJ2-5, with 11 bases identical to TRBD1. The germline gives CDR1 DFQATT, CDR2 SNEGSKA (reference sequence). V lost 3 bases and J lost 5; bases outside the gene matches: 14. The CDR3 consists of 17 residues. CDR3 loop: CSASRVRGQGARETQYF. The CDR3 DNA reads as TGCAGTGCTAGTCGTGTCAGAGGACAGGGGGCCCGGGAGACCCAGTACTTC.

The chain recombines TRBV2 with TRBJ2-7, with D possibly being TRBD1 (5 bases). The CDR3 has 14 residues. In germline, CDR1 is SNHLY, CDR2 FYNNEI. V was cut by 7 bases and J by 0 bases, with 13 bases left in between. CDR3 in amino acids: CASTGAYGSYEQYF. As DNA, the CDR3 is TGTGCCAGCACTGGGGCTTACGGCTCCTACGAGCAGTACTTC.

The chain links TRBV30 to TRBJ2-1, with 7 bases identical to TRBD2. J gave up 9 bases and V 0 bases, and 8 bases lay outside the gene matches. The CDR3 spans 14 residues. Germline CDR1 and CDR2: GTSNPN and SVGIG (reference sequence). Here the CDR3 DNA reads TGTGCCTGGAGTGTTAGCGGGCTTATAGGTGAGCAGTTCTTC. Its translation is CAWSVSGLIGEQFF.

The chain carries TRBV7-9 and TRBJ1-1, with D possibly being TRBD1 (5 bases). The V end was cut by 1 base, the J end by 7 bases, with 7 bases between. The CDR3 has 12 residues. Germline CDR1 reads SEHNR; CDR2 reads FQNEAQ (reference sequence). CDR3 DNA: TGTGCCAGCAGCTTAGAGGGACTTGAAGCTTTCTTT. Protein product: CASSLEGLEAFF.

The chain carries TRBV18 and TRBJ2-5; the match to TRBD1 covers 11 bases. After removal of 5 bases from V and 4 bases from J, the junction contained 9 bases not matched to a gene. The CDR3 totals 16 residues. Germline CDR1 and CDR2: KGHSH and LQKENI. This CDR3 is CASSLTGTGGIETQYF. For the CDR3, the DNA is TGTGCCAGCTCATTAACCGGGACAGGGGGAATAGAGACCCAGTACTTC.

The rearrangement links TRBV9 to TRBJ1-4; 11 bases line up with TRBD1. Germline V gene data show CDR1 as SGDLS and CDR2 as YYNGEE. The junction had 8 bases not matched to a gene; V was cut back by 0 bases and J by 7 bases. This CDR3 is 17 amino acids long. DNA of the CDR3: TGTGCCAGCAGCGTAGAAGGACAGGGGGCGAGGGGTGAAAAACTGTTTTTT. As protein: CASSVEGQGARGEKLFF.

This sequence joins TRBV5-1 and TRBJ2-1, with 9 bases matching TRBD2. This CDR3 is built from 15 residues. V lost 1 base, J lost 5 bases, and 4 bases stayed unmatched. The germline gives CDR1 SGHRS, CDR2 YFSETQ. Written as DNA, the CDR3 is TGCGCCAGCAGCTTGCCGGCGGGAGGGGACAATGAGCAGTTCTTC. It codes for CASSLPAGGDNEQFF.

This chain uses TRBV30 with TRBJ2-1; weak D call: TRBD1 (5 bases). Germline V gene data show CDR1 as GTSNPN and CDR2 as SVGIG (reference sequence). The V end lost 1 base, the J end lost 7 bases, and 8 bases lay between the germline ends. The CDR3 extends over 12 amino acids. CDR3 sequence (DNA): TGTGCCTGGAGTGGCCAGGGAAATGAGCAGTTCTTC. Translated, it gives CAWSGQGNEQFF.

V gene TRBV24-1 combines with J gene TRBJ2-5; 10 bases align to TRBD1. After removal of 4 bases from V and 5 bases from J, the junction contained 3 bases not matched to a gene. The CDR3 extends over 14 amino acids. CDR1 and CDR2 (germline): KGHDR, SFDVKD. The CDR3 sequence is CATSEGTGVETQYF. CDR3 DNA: TGTGCCACCAGTGAGGGGACAGGGGTGGAGACCCAGTACTTC.

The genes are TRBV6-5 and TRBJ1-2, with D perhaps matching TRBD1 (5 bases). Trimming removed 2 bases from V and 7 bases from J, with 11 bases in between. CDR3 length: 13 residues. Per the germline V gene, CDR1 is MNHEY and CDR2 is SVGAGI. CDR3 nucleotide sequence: TGTGCCAGCAGTTACCTGCTTGGGGCTGGCTACACCTTC. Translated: CASSYLLGAGYTF.

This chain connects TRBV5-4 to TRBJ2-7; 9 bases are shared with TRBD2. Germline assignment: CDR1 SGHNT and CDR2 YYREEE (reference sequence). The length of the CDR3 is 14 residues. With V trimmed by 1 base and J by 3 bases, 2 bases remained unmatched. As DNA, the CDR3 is TGTGCCAGCAGCTTGTTTAGCGGGAGCTACGAGCAGTACTTC. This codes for CASSLFSGSYEQYF.

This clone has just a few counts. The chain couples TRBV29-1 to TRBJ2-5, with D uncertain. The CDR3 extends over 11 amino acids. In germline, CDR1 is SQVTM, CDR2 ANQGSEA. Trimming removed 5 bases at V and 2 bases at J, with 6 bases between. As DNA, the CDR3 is TGCAGCGTTAAACAGCAAGAGACCCAGTACTTC. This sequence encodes CSVKQQETQYF.

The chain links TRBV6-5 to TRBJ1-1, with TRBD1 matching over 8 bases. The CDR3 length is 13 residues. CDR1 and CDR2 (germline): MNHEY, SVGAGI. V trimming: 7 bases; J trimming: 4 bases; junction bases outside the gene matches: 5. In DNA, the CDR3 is TGTGCCAGCAACAGGGGGAAAAGCACTGAAGCTTTCTTT. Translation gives CASNRGKSTEAFF.

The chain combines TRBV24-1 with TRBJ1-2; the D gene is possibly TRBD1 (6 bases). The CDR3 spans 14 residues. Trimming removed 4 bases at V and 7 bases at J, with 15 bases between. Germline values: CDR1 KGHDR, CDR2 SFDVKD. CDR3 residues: CATSEGGQGFGYTF. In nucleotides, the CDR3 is TGTGCCACCAGTGAGGGTGGGCAGGGGTTTGGCTACACCTTC.

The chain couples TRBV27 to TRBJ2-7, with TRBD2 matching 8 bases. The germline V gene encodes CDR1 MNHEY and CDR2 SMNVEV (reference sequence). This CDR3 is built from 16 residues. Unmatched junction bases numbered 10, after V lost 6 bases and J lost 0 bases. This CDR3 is CASRSLSGDLSYEQYF. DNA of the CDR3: TGTGCCAGCAGATCTCTTAGCGGGGATCTCTCCTACGAGCAGTACTTC.

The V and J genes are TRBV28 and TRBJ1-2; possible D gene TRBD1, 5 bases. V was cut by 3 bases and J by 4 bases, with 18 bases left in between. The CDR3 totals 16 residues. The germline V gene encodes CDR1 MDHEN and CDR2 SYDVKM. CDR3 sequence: CASSLSQSTGAYGYTF. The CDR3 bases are TGTGCCAGCAGTTTGTCCCAGTCGACTGGGGCCTATGGCTACACCTTC.

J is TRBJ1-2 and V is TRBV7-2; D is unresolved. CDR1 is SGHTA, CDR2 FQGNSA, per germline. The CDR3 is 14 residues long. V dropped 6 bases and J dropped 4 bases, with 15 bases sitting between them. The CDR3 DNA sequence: TGTGCCAGCAGTTCGAATCGCGAGGGCTATGGCTACACCTTC. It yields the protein CASSSNREGYGYTF.

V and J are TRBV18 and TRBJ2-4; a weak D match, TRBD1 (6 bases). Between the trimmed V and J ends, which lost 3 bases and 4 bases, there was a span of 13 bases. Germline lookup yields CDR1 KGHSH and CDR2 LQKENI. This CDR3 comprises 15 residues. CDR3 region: CASSPPGTTKNIQYF. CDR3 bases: TGTGCCAGCTCACCTCCCGGGACAACTAAAAACATTCAGTACTTC.

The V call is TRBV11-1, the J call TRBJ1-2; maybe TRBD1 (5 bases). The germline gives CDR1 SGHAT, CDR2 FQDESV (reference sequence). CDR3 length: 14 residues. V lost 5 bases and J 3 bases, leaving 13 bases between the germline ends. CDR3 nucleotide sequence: TGTGCCAGCAGCCCAGGCAGGGCCGACTATGGCTACACCTTC. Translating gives CASSPGRADYGYTF.

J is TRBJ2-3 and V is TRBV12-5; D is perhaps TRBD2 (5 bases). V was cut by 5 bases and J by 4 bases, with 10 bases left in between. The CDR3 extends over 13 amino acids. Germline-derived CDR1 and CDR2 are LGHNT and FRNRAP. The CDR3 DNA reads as TGTGCTAGTGGTACCTCCGGGGCAGATACGCAGTATTTT. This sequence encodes CASGTSGADTQYF.

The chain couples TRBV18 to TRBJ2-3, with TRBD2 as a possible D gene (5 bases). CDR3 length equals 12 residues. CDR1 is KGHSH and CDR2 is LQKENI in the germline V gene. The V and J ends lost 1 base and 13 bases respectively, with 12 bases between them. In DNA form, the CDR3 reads TGTGCCAGCTCACCACAATTGTACGGGAAGTATTTT. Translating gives CASSPQLYGKYF.